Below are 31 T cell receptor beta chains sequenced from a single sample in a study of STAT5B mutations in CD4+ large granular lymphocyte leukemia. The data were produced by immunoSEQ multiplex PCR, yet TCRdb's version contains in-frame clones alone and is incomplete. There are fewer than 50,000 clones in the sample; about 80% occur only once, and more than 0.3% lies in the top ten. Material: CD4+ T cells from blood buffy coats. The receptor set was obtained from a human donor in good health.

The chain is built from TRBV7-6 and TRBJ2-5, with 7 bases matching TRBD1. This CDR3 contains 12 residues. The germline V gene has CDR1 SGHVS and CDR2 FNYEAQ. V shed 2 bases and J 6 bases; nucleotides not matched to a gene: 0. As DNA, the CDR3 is TGTGCCAGCAGCTTAAGGGGGCAGACCCAGTACTTC. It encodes CASSLRGQTQYF.

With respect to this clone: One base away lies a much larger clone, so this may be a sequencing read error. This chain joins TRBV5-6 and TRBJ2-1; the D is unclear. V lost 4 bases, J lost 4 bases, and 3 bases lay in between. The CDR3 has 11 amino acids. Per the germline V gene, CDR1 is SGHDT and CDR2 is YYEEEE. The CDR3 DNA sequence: TGTGCCAGCAGCCATTACAATGAGCAGTTCTTC. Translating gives CASSHYNEQFF.

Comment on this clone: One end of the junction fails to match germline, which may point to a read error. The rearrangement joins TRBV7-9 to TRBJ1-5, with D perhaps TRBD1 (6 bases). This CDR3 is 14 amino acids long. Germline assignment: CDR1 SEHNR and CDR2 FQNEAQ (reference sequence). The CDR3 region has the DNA TGTGCCAGCAGTTTAGGGGGGGAATATCAGCCCCAGCATTTT. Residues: CASSLGGEYQPQHF.

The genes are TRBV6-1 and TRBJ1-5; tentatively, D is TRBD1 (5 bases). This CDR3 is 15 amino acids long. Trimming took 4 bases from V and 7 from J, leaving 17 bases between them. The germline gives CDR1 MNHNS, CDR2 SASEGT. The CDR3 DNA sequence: TGTGCCAGCAGTGGGGGACGCAGGGAGGGCCAGCCCCAGCATTTT. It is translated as CASSGGRREGQPQHF.

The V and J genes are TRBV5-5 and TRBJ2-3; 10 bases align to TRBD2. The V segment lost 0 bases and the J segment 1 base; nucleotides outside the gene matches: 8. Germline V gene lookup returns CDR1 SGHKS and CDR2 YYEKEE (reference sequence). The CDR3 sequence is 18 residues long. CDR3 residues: CASSLVRALAGGTDTQYF. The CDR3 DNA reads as TGTGCCAGCAGCTTGGTGAGGGCCCTAGCGGGAGGCACAGATACGCAGTATTTT.

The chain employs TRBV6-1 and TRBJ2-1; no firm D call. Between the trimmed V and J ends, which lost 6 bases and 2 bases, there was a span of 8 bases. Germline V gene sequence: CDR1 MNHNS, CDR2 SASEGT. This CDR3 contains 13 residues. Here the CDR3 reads CASRTDPYNEQFF. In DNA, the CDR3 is TGTGCCAGCAGGACGGACCCCTACAATGAGCAGTTCTTC.

CDR3 sequence: CASSLETYGYTF. The CDR3 DNA is TGTGCCAGCAGCTTAGAGACCTATGGCTACACCTTC. The chain recombines TRBV7-9 with TRBJ1-2; D is unresolved. CDR3 size: 12 residues. CDR1 and CDR2 (germline): SEHNR, FQNEAQ (reference sequence). The ends were cut back, 1 base at V and 4 bases at J, with 4 bases in the middle.

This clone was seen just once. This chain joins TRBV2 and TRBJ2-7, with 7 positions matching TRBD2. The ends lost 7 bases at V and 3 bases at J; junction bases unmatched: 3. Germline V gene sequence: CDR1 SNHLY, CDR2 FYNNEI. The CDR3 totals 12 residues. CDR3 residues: CASNPSGYEQYF. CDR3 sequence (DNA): TGTGCCAGCAACCCTAGCGGCTACGAGCAGTACTTC. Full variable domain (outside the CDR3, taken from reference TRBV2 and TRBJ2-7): EPEVTQTPSHQVTQMGQEVILRCVPISNHLYFYWYRQILGQKVEFLVSFYNNEISEKSEIFDDQFSVERPDGSNFTLKIRSTKLEDSAMYFCASNPSGYEQYFGPGTRLTVT.

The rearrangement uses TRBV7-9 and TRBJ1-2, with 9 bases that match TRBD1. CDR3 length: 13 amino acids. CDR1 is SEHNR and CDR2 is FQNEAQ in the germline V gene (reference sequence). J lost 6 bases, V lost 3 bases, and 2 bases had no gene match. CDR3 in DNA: TGTGCCAGCAGCTTGGACAGGGGTCATGGCTACACCTTC. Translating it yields CASSLDRGHGYTF.

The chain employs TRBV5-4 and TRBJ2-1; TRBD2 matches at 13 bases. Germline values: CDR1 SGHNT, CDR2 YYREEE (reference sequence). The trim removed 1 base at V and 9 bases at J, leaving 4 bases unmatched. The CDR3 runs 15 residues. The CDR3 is CASSLMGLAGSEQFF. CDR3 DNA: TGTGCCAGCAGCTTGATGGGACTAGCGGGATCTGAGCAGTTCTTC.

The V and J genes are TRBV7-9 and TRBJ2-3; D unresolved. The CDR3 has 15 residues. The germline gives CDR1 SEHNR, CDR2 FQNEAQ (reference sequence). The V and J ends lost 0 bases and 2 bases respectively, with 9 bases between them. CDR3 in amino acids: CASSLAIGFTDTQYF. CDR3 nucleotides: TGTGCCAGCAGCTTAGCGATAGGCTTCACAGATACGCAGTATTTT.

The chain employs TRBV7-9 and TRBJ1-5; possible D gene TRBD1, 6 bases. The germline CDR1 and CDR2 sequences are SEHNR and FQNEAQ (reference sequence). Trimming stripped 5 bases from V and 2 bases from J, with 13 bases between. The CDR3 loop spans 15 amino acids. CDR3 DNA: TGTGCCAGCAGCAGAGACAGGTTGGGCAATCAGCCCCAGCATTTT. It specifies CASSRDRLGNQPQHF.

The CDR3: CASSYRGHTEAFF. The CDR3 DNA sequence: TGTGCCAGCAGTTACCGCGGACACACTGAAGCTTTCTTT. V is TRBV6-5 and J is TRBJ1-1; no reliable D call. The V gene lost 2 bases and the J gene lost 3 bases, with 7 bases spanning the gap. CDR1 is MNHEY and CDR2 is SVGAGI in the germline V gene. The CDR3 length is 13 residues.

CDR3 protein: CASSNTRVRTGELFF. CDR3 coding DNA: TGTGCCAGCAGCAACACGAGGGTGAGGACCGGGGAGCTGTTTTTT. The rearrangement uses TRBV14 and TRBJ2-2; the D gene is possibly TRBD2 (5 bases). Germline assignment: CDR1 SGHDN and CDR2 FVKESK. V was clipped by 5 bases and J by 5 bases, with 15 bases between them. The CDR3 runs to 15 residues.

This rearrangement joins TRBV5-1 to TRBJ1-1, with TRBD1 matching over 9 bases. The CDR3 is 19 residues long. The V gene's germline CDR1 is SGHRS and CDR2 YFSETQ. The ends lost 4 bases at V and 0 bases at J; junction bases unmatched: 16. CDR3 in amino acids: CASSRLRQGVPLMNTEAFF. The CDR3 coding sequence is TGCGCCAGCAGCCGCCTGCGACAGGGGGTCCCTCTTATGAACACTGAAGCTTTCTTT.

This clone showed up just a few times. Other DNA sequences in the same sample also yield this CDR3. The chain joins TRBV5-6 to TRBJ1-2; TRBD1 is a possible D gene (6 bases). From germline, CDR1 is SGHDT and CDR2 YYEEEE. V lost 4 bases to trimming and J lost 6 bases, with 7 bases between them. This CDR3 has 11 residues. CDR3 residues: CASSHRDGYTF. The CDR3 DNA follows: TGTGCCAGCAGCCACAGGGATGGCTACACCTTC.

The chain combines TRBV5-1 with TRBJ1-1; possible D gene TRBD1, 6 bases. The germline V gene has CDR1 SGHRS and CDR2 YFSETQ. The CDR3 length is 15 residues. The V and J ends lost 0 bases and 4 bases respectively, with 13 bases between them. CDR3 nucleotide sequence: TGCGCCAGCAGCTTGGCCCGCGAGGGGGTCACTGAAGCTTTCTTT. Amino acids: CASSLAREGVTEAFF. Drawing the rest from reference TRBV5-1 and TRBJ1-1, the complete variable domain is KAGVTQTPRYLIKTRGQQVTLSCSPISGHRSVSWYQQTPGQGLQFLFEYFSETQRNKGNFPGRFSGRQFSNSRSEMNVSTLELGDSALYLCASSLAREGVTEAFFGQGTRLTVV.

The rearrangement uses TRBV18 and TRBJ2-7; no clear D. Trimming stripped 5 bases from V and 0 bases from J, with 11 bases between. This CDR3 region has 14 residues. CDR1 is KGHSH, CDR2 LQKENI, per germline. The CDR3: CASSSPSSSYEQYF. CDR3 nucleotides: TGTGCCAGCTCATCCCCGTCCAGCTCCTACGAGCAGTACTTC.

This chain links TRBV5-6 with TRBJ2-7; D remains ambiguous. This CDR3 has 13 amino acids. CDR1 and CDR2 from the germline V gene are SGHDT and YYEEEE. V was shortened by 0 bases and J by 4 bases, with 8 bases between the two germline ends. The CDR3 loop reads CASSLGHQYEQYF. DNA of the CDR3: TGTGCCAGCAGCTTGGGACACCAATACGAGCAGTACTTC.

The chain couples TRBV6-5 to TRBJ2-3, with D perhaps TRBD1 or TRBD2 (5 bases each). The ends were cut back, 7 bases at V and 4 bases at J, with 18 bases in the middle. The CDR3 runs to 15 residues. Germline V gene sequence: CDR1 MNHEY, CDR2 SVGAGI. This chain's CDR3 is CASTPGRRPADTQYF. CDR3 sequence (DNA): TGTGCCAGCACCCCGGGACGCCGTCCCGCAGATACGCAGTATTTT.

The CDR3 DNA sequence: TGTGCCAGCAGTTACGGTGGGGCGGGAGGGGTTAATGAGCAGTTCTTC. Its translation: CASSYGGAGGVNEQFF. This sequence joins TRBV6-5 and TRBJ2-1, with 9 nucleotides matching TRBD2. Germline V gene lookup returns CDR1 MNHEY and CDR2 SVGAGI. The CDR3 consists of 16 residues. With V trimmed by 2 bases and J by 7 bases, 9 bases remained unmatched.

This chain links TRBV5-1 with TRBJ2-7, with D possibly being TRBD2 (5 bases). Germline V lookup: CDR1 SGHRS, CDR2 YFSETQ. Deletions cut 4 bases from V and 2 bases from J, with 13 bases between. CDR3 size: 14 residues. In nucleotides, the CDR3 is TGCGCCAGCAGCACTCGGACTTCTCCCTACGAGCAGTACTTC. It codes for CASSTRTSPYEQYF.

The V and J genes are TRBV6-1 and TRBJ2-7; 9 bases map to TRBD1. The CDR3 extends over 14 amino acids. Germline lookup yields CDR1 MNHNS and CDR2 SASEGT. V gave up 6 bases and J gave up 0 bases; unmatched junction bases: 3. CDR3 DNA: TGTGCCAGCAGGGACAGGGGCCACTCCTACGAGCAGTACTTC. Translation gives CASRDRGHSYEQYF.

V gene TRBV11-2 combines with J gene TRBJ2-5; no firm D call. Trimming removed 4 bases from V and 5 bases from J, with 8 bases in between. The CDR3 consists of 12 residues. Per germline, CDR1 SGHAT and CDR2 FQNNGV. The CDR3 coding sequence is TGTGCCAGCAGCTCCCCCCGGGAGACCCAGTACTTC. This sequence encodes CASSSPRETQYF.

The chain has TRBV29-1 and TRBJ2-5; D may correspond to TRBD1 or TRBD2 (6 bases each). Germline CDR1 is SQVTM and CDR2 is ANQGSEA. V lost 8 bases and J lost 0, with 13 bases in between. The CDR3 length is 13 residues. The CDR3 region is CSFLGGDQETQYF. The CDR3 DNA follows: TGCAGCTTCCTGGGGGGCGACCAAGAGACCCAGTACTTC.

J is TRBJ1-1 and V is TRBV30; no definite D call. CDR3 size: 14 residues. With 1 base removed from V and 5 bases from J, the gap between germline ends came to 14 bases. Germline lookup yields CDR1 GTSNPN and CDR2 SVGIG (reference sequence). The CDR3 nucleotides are TGTGCCTGGAGTGCGTCCCGGGGTCGTACTGAAGCTTTCTTT. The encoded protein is CAWSASRGRTEAFF.

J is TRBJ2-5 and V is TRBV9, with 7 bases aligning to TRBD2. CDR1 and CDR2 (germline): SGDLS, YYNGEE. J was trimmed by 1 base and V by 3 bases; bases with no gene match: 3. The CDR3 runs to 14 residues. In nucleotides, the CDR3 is TGTGCCAGCAGCGAGCGGGACGGCCAAGAGACCCAGTACTTC. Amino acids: CASSERDGQETQYF.

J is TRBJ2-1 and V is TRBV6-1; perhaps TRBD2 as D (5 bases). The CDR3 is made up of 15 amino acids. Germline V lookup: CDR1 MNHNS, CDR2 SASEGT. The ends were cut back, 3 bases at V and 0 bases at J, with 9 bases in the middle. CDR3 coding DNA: TGTGCCAGCAGTGAGCGGGTACGCTCCTACAATGAGCAGTTCTTC. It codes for CASSERVRSYNEQFF.

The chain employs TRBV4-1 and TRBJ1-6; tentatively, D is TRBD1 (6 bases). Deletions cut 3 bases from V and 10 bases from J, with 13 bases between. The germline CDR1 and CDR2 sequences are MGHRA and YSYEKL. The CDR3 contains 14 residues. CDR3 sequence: CASSHQGFSSPLHF. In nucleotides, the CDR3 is TGCGCCAGCAGCCACCAGGGGTTCAGCTCACCCCTCCACTTT.

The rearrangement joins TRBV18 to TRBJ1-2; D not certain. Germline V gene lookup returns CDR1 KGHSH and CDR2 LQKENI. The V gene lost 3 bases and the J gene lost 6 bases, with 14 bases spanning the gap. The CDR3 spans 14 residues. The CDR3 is CASSPTGRLDGYTF. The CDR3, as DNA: TGTGCCAGCTCACCTACCGGCAGGTTGGATGGCTACACCTTC.

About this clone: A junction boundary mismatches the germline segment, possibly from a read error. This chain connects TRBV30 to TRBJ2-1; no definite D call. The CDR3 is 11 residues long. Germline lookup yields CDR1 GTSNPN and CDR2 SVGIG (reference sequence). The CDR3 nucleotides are TGTACCTGGAGCGTACGCAGTGAGCAGTTCTTC. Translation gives CTWSVRSEQFF.